These T cell receptor beta chains were read from a single sample in a study of T cell responses to AZD1222 COVID-19 vaccine. Produced via immunoSEQ multiplex PCR; TCRdb's table is partial and in-frame only. Altogether approximately 82,000 clones are present, approximately 81% being singletons, with the ten largest covering more than 10%. Sequenced material: peripheral blood, taken on day 0 of AZD1222 vaccination. The receptors were gathered from an adult in good health. CDR3s leave out the opening cysteine and the closing phenylalanine or tryptophan.

j_call	v_call	cdr3_aa
TRBJ2-3	TRBV6-4	ASSARLAGATDTQY
TRBJ2-7	TRBV19	ASGAGIYEQY
TRBJ1-1	TRBV19	ASSPLRFAAVNTEAF
TRBJ2-2	TRBV7-2	ASSREGALVGELF
TRBJ1-4	TRBV5-1	ASSGGGQDEKLF
TRBJ1-1	TRBV25-1	ASTSGGLGTEAF
TRBJ1-2	TRBV6-5	ASSLPTGDGGYT
TRBJ2-7	TRBV19	ASSGAGSYEQY
TRBJ1-2	TRBV6-1	ASSDRDRGNYGYT
TRBJ2-1	TRBV11-2	ASSLQFHEQF
TRBJ1-6	TRBV28	ASSLQPGQGSPLH
TRBJ1-2	TRBV2	ASHRDSNYGYT
TRBJ1-2	TRBV21-1	ASSHPGQGNGYT
TRBJ1-4	TRBV9	ASSAGNLLGEKLF
TRBJ2-7	TRBV5-8	ASSVDRGHEQY
TRBJ2-1	TRBV7-2	ASSTTGDSYNEQF
TRBJ2-7	TRBV4-2	ASSQGGETYEQY
TRBJ1-2	TRBV12-5	ASGTDGTGAPGYT
TRBJ2-1	TRBV9	ASSKEGTAHSPFQF
TRBJ1-1	TRBV29-1	SVVINTEAF
TRBJ2-6	TRBV5-1	ASSLLGTAVRTGANVLT
TRBJ2-5	TRBV29-1	SVVAVSGGTQY
TRBJ2-7	TRBV4-1	ASSQDRELSGYEQY
TRBJ1-5	TRBV5-1	ASSLMTNQPQH
TRBJ1-1	TRBV29-1	SVQAGGGMNTEAF
TRBJ1-5	TRBV5-4	ASGPGEDQPQH
TRBJ2-3	TRBV20-1	SASVAGGPSDTQY